These T cell receptor beta chains were read from a single sample in a study of OX40 agonist ivuxolimab in advanced cancers. Some clones are missing from TCRdb's copy, which holds only in-frame ones; the method was immunoSEQ multiplex PCR. Among about 53,000 clones listed, 84% were seen once. The specimen comprised CD4+ or CD8+ T cells sorted from blood, sampled in a trial of the OX40 agonist ivuxolimab. These receptors were taken from an adult with an advanced solid tumor such as melanoma, head and neck, liver or kidney cancer. Each CDR3 is given without its conserved first and last residue.

j_gene | v_gene | CDR3aa
TRBJ2-7 | TRBV6-1 | ASRWGNEQY
TRBJ2-1 | TRBV11-2 | ASSLGQFNEQF
TRBJ2-1 | TRBV11-2 | ASSLAGTHNEQF
TRBJ2-6 | TRBV29-1 | SVDSAGANVLT
TRBJ2-5 | TRBV6-1 | ASSIRQGYGETQY
TRBJ2-2 | TRBV4-2 | ASSQDLFGLGTGRTGELF
TRBJ1-6 | TRBV6-4 | ASSATTGFNSPLH
TRBJ1-5 | TRBV7-9 | ASGQNNQPQH
TRBJ1-1 | TRBV4-1 | ASSQGGTGVMNTEAF
TRBJ2-6 | TRBV19 | ASSLGSGANVLT